Sequencing of this T cell receptor beta chain was carried out in a study of T cells after yellow fever vaccination. Overall study: Preparation of the low-cell-number fractions used SMART-Seq v4 Ultra Low Input. Regarding the study as a whole: A faster peak, day 5 versus 15, was reached by the weaker secondary response.

TCRdb re-analysed the 5' RACE reads in MiXCR, keeping a single row per CDR3 protein. The sample has hundreds of thousands of distinct CDR3 sequences, roughly 6.1% seen once. This clonotype was detected a few times. Its antigen is as yet unknown. Between the trimmed V and J ends, which lost 6 bases and 6 bases, there was a span of 15 bases. The CDR3 runs to 14 residues. J is TRBJ1-5 and V is TRBV23-1, with D unresolved. TRBV23-1 counts as an open reading frame of uncertain function. Sequencing used PBMCs, obtained 5 days after the yellow fever booster vaccination. This receptor was taken from a man under 40 who received the YFV17D yellow fever vaccine. CDR3 sequence (DNA): TGCGCCAGCAGACCCCCGGACCTCGGTCAGCCCCAGCATTTT. It encodes CASRPPDLGQPQHF.